The 30 T cell receptor beta chains presented below share a single source sample, sequenced in a study of cytomegalovirus exposure and HLA in healthy donors. The PCR ran on 60 Vbeta and 13 Jbeta primers. Method: immunoSEQ multiplex PCR; TCRdb's copy keeps in-frame clones and lacks some. The table includes 95,000 to 150,000 clones, roughly 66% detected once. The sample consisted of PBMCs. Source of these receptors: a man aged 18 to 35 in good health and CMV-seronegative.

V is TRBV27 and J is TRBJ2-7; 10 bases are shared with TRBD1. The ends lost 3 bases at V and 6 bases at J; junction bases unmatched: 11. This CDR3 region has 16 residues. Germline V CDR1 and CDR2: MNHEY, SMNVEV (reference sequence). CDR3 region: CASSFRGTGDVSEQYF. Here the CDR3 DNA reads TGTGCCAGCAGTTTTCGAGGGACAGGGGATGTAAGCGAGCAGTACTTC.

This clone was observed a handful of times. This chain joins TRBV15 and TRBJ2-7; D remains ambiguous. The CDR3 loop spans 15 amino acids. Trimming left V 0 bases short and J 3 bases short, with 12 bases between. Germline CDR1 LNHNV, CDR2 YYDKDF (reference sequence). CDR3 nucleotide sequence: TGTGCCACCAGCAGAGAGGGCAGTTCCCTCTACGAGCAGTACTTC. Amino acids: CATSREGSSLYEQYF. The whole variable domain, remainder taken from reference TRBV15 and TRBJ2-7, is DAMVIQNPRYQVTQFGKPVTLSCSQTLNHNVMYWYQQKSSQAPKLLFHYYDKDFNNEADTPDNFQSRRPNTSFCFLDIRSPGLGDTAMYLCATSREGSSLYEQYFGPGTRLTVT.

This clone is a singleton in its sample. The sample has other DNA sequences that encode this CDR3 too. The J gene is TRBJ1-5, the V gene TRBV2, with D unresolved. This CDR3 region has 15 residues. Trimming cost V 4 bases and J 0 bases, with 10 bases left between them. CDR1 and CDR2 (germline): SNHLY, FYNNEI. Here the CDR3 DNA reads TGTGCCAGCAGTGTTGGTACAGCTAGCAATCAGCCCCAGCATTTT. This encodes CASSVGTASNQPQHF.

This clone appeared a few times. Additional DNA sequences in this sample encode the identical CDR3. CDR3 bases: TGTGCCAGCAGCTTGGGTAGTTTCGGGGAGGATGGCTACACCTTC. This codes for CASSLGSFGEDGYTF. V gene TRBV5-4 combines with J gene TRBJ1-2, with D unresolved. V was trimmed by 0 bases and J by 6 bases, leaving 15 bases between them. Germline V gives CDR1 SGHNT, CDR2 YYREEE (reference sequence). The CDR3 has 15 residues.

The table lists this clone with a few counts. The CDR3 region has the DNA TGTGCCAGCAGGGTAGCGGGAGGGGCCCTCGAGCAGTACTTC. Protein product: CASRVAGGALEQYF. J is TRBJ2-7 and V is TRBV27; TRBD2 aligns across 11 bases. Germline lookup yields CDR1 MNHEY and CDR2 SMNVEV (reference sequence). The CDR3 is 14 residues long. Trimming removed 6 bases from V and 6 bases from J; junction bases left unmatched: 7.

The J gene is TRBJ2-1, the V gene TRBV5-1; D is perhaps TRBD2 (5 bases). CDR3 length: 15 residues. Between the trimmed V and J ends, which lost 4 bases and 9 bases, there was a span of 20 bases. Germline assignment: CDR1 SGHRS and CDR2 YFSETQ. In DNA form, the CDR3 reads TGCGCCAGCAGCCCAGAAGAACGGGGTTGGGGTGAGCAGTTCTTC. Its translation is CASSPEERGWGEQFF.

The rearrangement joins TRBV19 to TRBJ1-1, with D possibly matching TRBD1 (6 bases). V was clipped by 8 bases and J by 4 bases, with 14 bases between them. This CDR3 is 13 amino acids long. Germline lookup yields CDR1 LNHDA and CDR2 SQIVND (reference sequence). The CDR3 DNA sequence: TGTGCCAGTTCAGGGGTAGGGGTCACTGAAGCTTTCTTT. This translates into CASSGVGVTEAFF.

This clone was found a few times. The CDR3 loop reads CACATPRQVRTQYF. CDR3 nucleotides: TGTGCCTGCGCAACCCCCCGACAGGTTCGGACCCAGTACTTC. The V call is TRBV30, the J call TRBJ2-5, with a possible D match to TRBD1 (6 bases). The germline V gene has CDR1 GTSNPN and CDR2 SVGIG (reference sequence). This CDR3 is built from 14 residues. Trimming stripped 6 bases from V and 7 bases from J, with 21 bases between. Filled out from reference TRBV30 and TRBJ2-5, the complete variable domain reads SQTIHQWPATLVQPVGSPLSLECTVEGTSNPNLYWYRQAAGRGLQLLFYSVGIGQISSEVPQNLSASRPQDRQFILSSKKLLLSDSGFYLCACATPRQVRTQYFGPGTRLLVL.

V usage is TRBV5-1 and J usage is TRBJ2-3, with no clear D. Germline V CDR1 and CDR2: SGHRS, YFSETQ. V lost 0 bases, J lost 5 bases, and 10 bases lay in between. The CDR3 extends over 14 amino acids. The CDR3 loop is CASSLARLEDTQYF. Written as DNA, the CDR3 is TGCGCCAGCAGCTTGGCCAGACTTGAAGATACGCAGTATTTT.

The chain uses TRBV28 and TRBJ1-5; D not resolved. Germline-derived CDR1 and CDR2 are MDHEN and SYDVKM. With 3 bases removed from V and 0 bases from J, the gap between germline ends came to 6 bases. This CDR3 has 14 amino acids. The DNA for the CDR3 is TGTGCCAGCAGTTTCCCGTATAGCAATCAGCCCCAGCATTTT. This codes for CASSFPYSNQPQHF.

V gene TRBV19 combines with J gene TRBJ1-1; no clear D gene. V shed 4 bases and J shed 6 bases, with 18 bases lying between them. The germline V gene encodes CDR1 LNHDA and CDR2 SQIVND (reference sequence). The CDR3 is made up of 15 amino acids. CDR3 sequence: CASSKTGYELAEAFF. DNA of the CDR3: TGTGCCAGTAGTAAGACGGGATATGAACTCGCTGAAGCTTTCTTT.

The rearrangement joins TRBV6-5 to TRBJ1-5, with D unresolved. The CDR3 loop spans 12 amino acids. Per the germline V gene, CDR1 is MNHEY and CDR2 is SVGAGI. Deletions cut 5 bases from V and 2 bases from J, with 4 bases between. CDR3 sequence reads: CASSTGNQPQHF. The DNA for the CDR3 is TGTGCCAGCAGTACGGGCAATCAGCCCCAGCATTTT.

J is TRBJ2-7 and V is TRBV5-6; perhaps TRBD2 as D (6 bases). V lost 0 bases and J lost 3, with 19 bases in between. CDR3 length: 17 residues. In germline, CDR1 is SGHDT, CDR2 YYEEEE. The CDR3: CASSLGIRRGAHYEQYF. CDR3 sequence (DNA): TGTGCCAGCAGCTTGGGGATAAGGCGGGGAGCCCACTACGAGCAGTACTTC.

The rearrangement uses TRBV13 and TRBJ1-1; D is possibly TRBD1 (5 bases). Germline V CDR1 and CDR2: PRHDT, FYEKMQ (reference sequence). This CDR3 region has 16 residues. Between the trimmed V and J ends, which lost 4 bases and 5 bases, there was a span of 20 bases. The CDR3 here is CASSSGTGPKITEAFF. The CDR3 nucleotides read TGTGCCAGCAGCTCAGGCACAGGCCCGAAGATAACTGAAGCTTTCTTT.

This clone has only a few counts. The CDR3 DNA reads as TGTGCCAGCAGCGTGGGGGGGGGAGGGTACCAAGAGACCCAGTACTTC. Translating gives CASSVGGGGYQETQYF. The chain is built from TRBV9 and TRBJ2-5; 7 bases are shared with TRBD2. Germline V gives CDR1 SGDLS, CDR2 YYNGEE. There are 16 residues in the CDR3. V dropped 2 bases and J dropped 0; count of bases not matched to a gene: 7.

In the case of this clone: Other DNA sequences of this sample code for an identical CDR3. The V call is TRBV29-1, the J call TRBJ2-7; TRBD1 aligns across 7 bases. The germline gives CDR1 SQVTM, CDR2 ANQGSEA. J lost 4 bases, V lost 7 bases, and 4 bases had no gene match. The CDR3 extends over 11 amino acids. CDR3 nucleotide sequence: TGCAGCGGAAGACAGGGTTACGAGCAGTACTTC. Translating gives CSGRQGYEQYF.

This clone was counted only a few times. The chain joins TRBV5-1 to TRBJ1-2; 8 bases match TRBD1. The CDR3 length is 17 residues. The germline V gene encodes CDR1 SGHRS and CDR2 YFSETQ. Germline trimming cut 3 bases from V and 2 bases from J; bases unmatched to any gene: 12. CDR3 in amino acids: CASSSGTGRVGNYGYTF. DNA of the CDR3: TGCGCCAGCAGCTCGGGGACAGGCAGAGTGGGGAACTATGGCTACACCTTC.

This clone was counted once. CDR3 sequence (DNA): TGTGCCAGCAGCTCTCCGGGACTAGCGGGCCTCCCTAGCACAGATACGCAGTATTTT. This translates into CASSSPGLAGLPSTDTQYF. The V call is TRBV5-4, the J call TRBJ2-3; 12 nucleotides align to TRBD2. With V trimmed by 3 bases and J by 0 bases, 11 bases remained unmatched. Germline loops: CDR1 SGHNT, CDR2 YYREEE (reference sequence). The CDR3 spans 19 residues.

The chain couples TRBV12-5 to TRBJ2-6; 15 bases match TRBD2. CDR1 and CDR2 from the germline V gene are LGHNT and FRNRAP. With 1 base clipped from V and 0 bases from J, the junction kept 10 bases outside the gene matches. The CDR3 consists of 22 residues. The CDR3 DNA reads TGTGCTAGTGGTTTGGCAACCGGGACTAGCGGGAGGAACGACTCTGGGGCCAACGTCCTGACTTTC. Protein sequence: CASGLATGTSGRNDSGANVLTF.

The V gene is TRBV9, the J gene TRBJ2-6, with D possibly matching TRBD1 (6 bases). The germline gives CDR1 SGDLS, CDR2 YYNGEE. The germline V and J ends were trimmed by 3 bases and 2 bases, with 9 bases remaining between them. The CDR3 is made up of 15 amino acids. Here the CDR3 reads CASSGYRAGANVLTF. In DNA form, the CDR3 reads TGTGCCAGCAGCGGTTACAGGGCTGGGGCCAACGTCCTGACTTTC.

This clone was counted a single time. The rearrangement uses TRBV27 and TRBJ1-6; tentative D call: TRBD1 (6 bases). Trimming removed 3 bases at V and 9 bases at J, with 12 bases between. The CDR3 loop spans 14 amino acids. Germline V gives CDR1 MNHEY, CDR2 SMNVEV (reference sequence). The CDR3 protein is CASSFGGAGSPLHF. CDR3 nucleotide sequence: TGTGCCAGCAGTTTTGGGGGGGCAGGTTCACCCCTCCACTTT.

The V and J genes are TRBV28 and TRBJ2-7; 8 bases align to TRBD2. From germline, CDR1 is MDHEN and CDR2 SYDVKM. The length of the CDR3 is 17 residues. V dropped 6 bases and J dropped 2; count of bases not matched to a gene: 15. The CDR3 nucleotides are TGTGCCAGCAGCCCCCTCTCCCGGCGGGGGGCCACCTACGAGCAGTACTTC. Residues: CASSPLSRRGATYEQYF. The full variable domain, in which reference TRBV28 and TRBJ2-7 provide the parts outside the CDR3, is DVKVTQSSRYLVKRTGEKVFLECVQDMDHENMFWYRQDPGLGLRLIYFSYDVKMKEKGDIPEGYSVSREKKERFSLILESASTNQTSMYLCASSPLSRRGATYEQYFGPGTRLTVT.

The chain recombines TRBV5-1 with TRBJ1-1; D might be TRBD1 (5 bases). Trimming shortened V by 0 bases and J by 1 base, and 7 bases separated the two germline ends. Looked up from germline, CDR1 is SGHRS and CDR2 is YFSETQ. This CDR3 region has 14 residues. CDR3 sequence reads: CASSLDTGNTEAFF. DNA for the CDR3: TGCGCCAGCAGCTTGGATACAGGGAACACTGAAGCTTTCTTT.

The chain recombines TRBV7-8 with TRBJ1-5; the match to TRBD1 covers 9 bases. The CDR3 loop spans 15 amino acids. Germline V gives CDR1 SGHVS, CDR2 FQNEAQ. Trimming took 5 bases from V and 3 from J; bases not matched to a gene: 5. The CDR3: CASSPGTGFNQPQHF. For the CDR3, the DNA is TGTGCCAGCAGCCCGGGGACAGGGTTCAATCAGCCCCAGCATTTT.

This clone was counted a few times. At one of its ends the junction is not consistent with the germline gene, which may arise from a read error. Here the CDR3 reads CASTLSPGQGPYEQYF. The CDR3 DNA sequence: TGTGCCAGCACCTTATCACCGGGACAGGGACCCTACGAGCAGTACTTC. The chain is built from TRBV7-9 and TRBJ2-7; 9 bases map to TRBD1. The length of the CDR3 is 16 residues. Germline loops: CDR1 SEHNR, CDR2 FQNEAQ (reference sequence).

The V call is TRBV2, the J call TRBJ2-1; 13 bases agree with TRBD2. V was pared by 8 bases and J by 8 bases, with 6 bases of the junction left unmatched. Germline V gene data show CDR1 as SNHLY and CDR2 as FYNNEI. The CDR3 is made up of 14 amino acids. CDR3 sequence reads: CASQLAGGGDEQFF. The DNA for the CDR3 is TGTGCCAGCCAACTAGCGGGAGGGGGGGATGAGCAGTTCTTC. Looking up the rest from reference TRBV2 and TRBJ2-1 gives the full variable domain: EPEVTQTPSHQVTQMGQEVILRCVPISNHLYFYWYRQILGQKVEFLVSFYNNEISEKSEIFDDQFSVERPDGSNFTLKIRSTKLEDSAMYFCASQLAGGGDEQFFGPGTRLTVL.

The chain carries TRBV30 and TRBJ1-5; D remains ambiguous. V was clipped by 1 base and J by 4 bases, with 8 bases between them. The CDR3 spans 13 residues. CDR1 is GTSNPN, CDR2 SVGIG, per germline (reference sequence). CDR3 sequence (DNA): TGTGCCTGGAGTGAGAACATTAATCAGCCCCAGCATTTT. Translating gives CAWSENINQPQHF.

This clone has a single count. The V and J genes are TRBV29-1 and TRBJ1-2; perhaps TRBD1 as D (5 bases). V was pared by 6 bases and J by 4 bases, with 12 bases between. CDR3 length: 12 residues. Germline CDR1 reads SQVTM; CDR2 reads ANQGSEA. The CDR3 spells CSVDSSPYGYTF. The DNA for the CDR3 is TGCAGCGTCGACAGTTCTCCCTATGGCTACACCTTC.

V is TRBV5-4 and J is TRBJ2-2; 12 bases fit TRBD1. CDR3 size: 16 residues. The germline gives CDR1 SGHNT, CDR2 YYREEE (reference sequence). Germline trimming cut 4 bases from V and 7 bases from J; bases unmatched to any gene: 8. The CDR3 loop is CASSRGQGAIVGELFF. The CDR3 nucleotides are TGTGCCAGCAGCCGGGGACAGGGGGCCATAGTCGGGGAGCTGTTTTTT.

The chain has TRBV4-2 and TRBJ2-1, with no clear D. Germline CDR1 LGHNA, CDR2 YNFKEQ. This CDR3 is 15 amino acids long. The V end lost 2 bases, the J end lost 5 bases, and 13 bases lay between the germline ends. The CDR3 here is CASSQLTPNHNEQFF. The CDR3 region has the DNA TGTGCCAGCAGCCAACTCACACCGAACCACAATGAGCAGTTCTTC.